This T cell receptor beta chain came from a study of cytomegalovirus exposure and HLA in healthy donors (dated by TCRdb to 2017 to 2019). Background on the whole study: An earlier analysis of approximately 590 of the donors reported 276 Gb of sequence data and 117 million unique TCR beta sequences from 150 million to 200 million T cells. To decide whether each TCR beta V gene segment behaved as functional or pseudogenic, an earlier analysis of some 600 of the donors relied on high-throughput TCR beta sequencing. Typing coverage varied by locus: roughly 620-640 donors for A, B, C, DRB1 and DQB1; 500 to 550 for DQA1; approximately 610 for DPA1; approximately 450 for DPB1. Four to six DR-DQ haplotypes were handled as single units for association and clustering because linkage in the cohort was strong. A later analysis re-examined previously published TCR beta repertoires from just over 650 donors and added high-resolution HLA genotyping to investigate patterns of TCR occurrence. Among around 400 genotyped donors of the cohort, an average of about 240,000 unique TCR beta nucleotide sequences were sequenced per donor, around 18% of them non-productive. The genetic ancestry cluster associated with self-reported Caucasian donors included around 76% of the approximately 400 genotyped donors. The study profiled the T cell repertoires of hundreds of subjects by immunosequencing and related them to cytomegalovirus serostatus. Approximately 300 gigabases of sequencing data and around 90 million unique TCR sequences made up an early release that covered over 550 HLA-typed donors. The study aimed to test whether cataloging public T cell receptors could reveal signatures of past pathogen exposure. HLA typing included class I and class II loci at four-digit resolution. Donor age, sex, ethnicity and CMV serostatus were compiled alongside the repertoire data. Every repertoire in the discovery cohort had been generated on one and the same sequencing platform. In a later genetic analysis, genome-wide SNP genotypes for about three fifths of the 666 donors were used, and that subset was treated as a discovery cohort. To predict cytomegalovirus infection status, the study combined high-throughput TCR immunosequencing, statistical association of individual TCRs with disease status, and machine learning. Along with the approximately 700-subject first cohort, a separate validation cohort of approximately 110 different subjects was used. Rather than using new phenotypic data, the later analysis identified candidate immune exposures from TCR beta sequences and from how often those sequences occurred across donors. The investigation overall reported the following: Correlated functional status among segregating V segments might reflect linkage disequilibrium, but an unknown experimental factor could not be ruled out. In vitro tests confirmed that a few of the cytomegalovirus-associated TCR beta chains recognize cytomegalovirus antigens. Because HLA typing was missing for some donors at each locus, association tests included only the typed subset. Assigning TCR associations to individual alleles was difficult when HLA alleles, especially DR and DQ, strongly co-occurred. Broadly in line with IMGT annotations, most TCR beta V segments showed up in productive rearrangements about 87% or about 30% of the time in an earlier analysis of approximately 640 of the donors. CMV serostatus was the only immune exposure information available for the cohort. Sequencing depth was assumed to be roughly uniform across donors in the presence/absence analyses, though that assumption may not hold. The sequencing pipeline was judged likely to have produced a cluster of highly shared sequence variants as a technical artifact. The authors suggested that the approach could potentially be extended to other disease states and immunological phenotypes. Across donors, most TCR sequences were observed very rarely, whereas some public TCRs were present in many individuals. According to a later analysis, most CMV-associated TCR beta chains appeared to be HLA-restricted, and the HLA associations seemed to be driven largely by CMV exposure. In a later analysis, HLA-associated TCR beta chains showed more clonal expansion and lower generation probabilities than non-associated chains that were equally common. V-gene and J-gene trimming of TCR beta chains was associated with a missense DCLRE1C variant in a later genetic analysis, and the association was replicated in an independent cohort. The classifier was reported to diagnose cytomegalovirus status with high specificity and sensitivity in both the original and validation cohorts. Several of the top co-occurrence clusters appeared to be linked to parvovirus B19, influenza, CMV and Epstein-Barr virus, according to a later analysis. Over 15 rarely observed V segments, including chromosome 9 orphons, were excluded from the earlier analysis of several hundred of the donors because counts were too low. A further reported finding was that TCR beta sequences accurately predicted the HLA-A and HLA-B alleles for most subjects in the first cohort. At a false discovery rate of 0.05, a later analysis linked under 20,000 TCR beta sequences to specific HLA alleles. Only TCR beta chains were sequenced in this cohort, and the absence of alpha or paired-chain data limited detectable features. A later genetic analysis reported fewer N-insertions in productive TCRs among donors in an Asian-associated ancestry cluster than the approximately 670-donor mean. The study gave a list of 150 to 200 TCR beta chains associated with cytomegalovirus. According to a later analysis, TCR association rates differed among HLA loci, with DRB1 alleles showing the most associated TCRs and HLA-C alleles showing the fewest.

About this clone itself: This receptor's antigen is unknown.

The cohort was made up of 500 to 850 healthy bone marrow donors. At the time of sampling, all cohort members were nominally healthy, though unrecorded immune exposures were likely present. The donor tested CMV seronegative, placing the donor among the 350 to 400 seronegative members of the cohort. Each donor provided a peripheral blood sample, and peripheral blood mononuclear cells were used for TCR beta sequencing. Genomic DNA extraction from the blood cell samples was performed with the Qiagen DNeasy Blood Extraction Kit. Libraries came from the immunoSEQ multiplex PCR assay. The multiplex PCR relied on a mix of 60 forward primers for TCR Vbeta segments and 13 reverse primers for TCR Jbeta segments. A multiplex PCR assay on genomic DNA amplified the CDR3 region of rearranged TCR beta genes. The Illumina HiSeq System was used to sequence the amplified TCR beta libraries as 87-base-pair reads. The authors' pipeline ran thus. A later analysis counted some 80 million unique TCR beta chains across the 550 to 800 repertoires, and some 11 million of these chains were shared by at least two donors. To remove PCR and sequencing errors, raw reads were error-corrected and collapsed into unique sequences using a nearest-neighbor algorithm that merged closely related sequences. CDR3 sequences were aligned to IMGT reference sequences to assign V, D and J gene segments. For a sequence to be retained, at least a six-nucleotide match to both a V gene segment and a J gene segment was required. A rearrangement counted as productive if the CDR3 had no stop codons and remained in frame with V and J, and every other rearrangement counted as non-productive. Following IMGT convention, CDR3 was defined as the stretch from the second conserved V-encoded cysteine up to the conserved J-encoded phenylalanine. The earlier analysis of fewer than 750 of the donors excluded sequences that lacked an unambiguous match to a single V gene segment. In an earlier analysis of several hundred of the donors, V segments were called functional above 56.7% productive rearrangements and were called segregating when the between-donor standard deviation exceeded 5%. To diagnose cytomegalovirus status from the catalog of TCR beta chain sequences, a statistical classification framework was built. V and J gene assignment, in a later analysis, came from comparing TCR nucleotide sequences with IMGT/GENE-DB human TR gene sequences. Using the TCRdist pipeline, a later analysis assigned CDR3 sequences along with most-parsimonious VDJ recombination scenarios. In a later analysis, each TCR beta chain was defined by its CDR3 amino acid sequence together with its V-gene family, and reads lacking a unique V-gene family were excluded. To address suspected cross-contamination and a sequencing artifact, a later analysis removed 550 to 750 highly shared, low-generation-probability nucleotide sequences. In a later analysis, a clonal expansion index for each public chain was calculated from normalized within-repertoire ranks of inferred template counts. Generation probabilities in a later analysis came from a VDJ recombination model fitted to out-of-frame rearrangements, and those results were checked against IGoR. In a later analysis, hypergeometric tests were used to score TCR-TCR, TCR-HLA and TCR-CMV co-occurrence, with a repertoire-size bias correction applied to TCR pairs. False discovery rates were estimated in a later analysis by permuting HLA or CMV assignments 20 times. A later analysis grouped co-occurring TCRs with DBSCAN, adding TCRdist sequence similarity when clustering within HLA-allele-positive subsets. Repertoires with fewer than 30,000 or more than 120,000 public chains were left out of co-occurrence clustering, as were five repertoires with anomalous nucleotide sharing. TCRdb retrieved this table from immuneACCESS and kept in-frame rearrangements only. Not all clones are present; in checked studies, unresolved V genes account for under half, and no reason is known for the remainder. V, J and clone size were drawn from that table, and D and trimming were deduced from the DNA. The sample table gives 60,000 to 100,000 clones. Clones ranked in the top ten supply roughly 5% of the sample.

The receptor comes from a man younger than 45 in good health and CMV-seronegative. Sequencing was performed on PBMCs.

Here is the DNA: TGTGCCAGCAGTAGGGGGGGCTCGCCCTACGAGCAGTACTTC. It translates to CASSRGGSPYEQYF. The rearrangement combines TRBV11-3 with TRBJ2-7, with TRBD2 as a weak D call on 7 bases. V was cut back by 6 bases and J by 2 bases, leaving a gap of 14 bases between them. The CDR3 has 14 amino acids, counting the end cysteine and phenylalanine. The DNA shown is the 42-base CDR3, in frame from base 1. CDR1 and CDR2 (SGHNT, YENEEA) derive from the germline V gene.